The clone carrying this T cell receptor (beta chain) was detected a few times. Absence of ophthalmopathy progression within 18 months defined stable Graves' hyperthyroidism. The CDR3 regions of TCR beta were amplified from RNA transcripts. TCR CDR3 regions were first amplified by RT-PCR with HTBI primers. TCRdb itself ran the multiplex PCR reads through MiXCR, one entry per CDR3 protein. The sample shows around 690,000 distinct CDR3 sequences, 15% to 20% of them seen only once. The record originates from a study of T cells in Graves' hyperthyroidism and ophthalmopathy. There are 16 residues in the CDR3. The germline gives CDR1 KGHDR, CDR2 SFDVKD. Trimming removed 5 bases at V and 0 bases at J, with 13 bases between.

The rearrangement uses TRBV24-1 and TRBJ1-5; D might be TRBD1 (6 bases). Sequenced material: blood. This TCR was sampled from a man aged 45 to 65 with Graves' hyperthyroidism. CDR3 amino acids: CATSGRYRASNQPQHF. Written as DNA, the CDR3 is TGTGCCACCAGTGGAAGGTACAGGGCTAGCAATCAGCCCCAGCATTTT.